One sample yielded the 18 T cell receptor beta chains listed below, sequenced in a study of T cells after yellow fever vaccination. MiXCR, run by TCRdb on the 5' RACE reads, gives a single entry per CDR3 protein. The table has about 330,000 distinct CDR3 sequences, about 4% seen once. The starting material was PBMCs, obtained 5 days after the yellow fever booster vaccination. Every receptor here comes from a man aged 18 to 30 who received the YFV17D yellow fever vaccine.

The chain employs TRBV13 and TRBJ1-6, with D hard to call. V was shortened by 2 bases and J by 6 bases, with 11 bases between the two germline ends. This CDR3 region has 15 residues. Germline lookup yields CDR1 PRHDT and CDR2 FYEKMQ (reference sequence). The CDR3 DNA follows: TGTGCCAGCAGCTTATGGAGCACGGTTAATTCACCCCTCCACTTT. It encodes CASSLWSTVNSPLHF.

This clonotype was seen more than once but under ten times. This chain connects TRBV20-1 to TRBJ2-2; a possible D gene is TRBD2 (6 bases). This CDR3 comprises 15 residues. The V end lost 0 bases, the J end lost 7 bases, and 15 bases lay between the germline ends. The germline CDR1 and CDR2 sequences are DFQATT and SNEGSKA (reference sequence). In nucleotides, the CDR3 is TGCAGTGCTAGAGATGTTCGACGGGGGAACGGGGAGCTGTTTTTT. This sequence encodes CSARDVRRGNGELFF.

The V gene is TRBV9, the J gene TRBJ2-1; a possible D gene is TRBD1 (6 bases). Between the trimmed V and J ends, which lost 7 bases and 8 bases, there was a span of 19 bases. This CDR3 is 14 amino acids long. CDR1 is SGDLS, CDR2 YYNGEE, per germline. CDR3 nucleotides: TGTGCCAGCGTCCGGGACACCTCGGGCGATGAGCAGTTCTTC. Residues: CASVRDTSGDEQFF.

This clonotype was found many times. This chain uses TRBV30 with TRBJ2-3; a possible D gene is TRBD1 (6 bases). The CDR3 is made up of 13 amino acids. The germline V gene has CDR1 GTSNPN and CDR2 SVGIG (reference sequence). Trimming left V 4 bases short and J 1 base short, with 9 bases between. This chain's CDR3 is CAWKWTGTDTQYF. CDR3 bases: TGTGCCTGGAAGTGGACAGGCACAGATACGCAGTATTTT.

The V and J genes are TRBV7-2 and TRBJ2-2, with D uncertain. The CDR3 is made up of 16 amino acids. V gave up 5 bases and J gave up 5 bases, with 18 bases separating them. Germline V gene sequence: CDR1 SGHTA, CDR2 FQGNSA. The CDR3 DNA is TGTGCCAGCAGCCTGCTTTTGGCCCGAGGTACCGGGGAGCTGTTTTTT. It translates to CASSLLLARGTGELFF.

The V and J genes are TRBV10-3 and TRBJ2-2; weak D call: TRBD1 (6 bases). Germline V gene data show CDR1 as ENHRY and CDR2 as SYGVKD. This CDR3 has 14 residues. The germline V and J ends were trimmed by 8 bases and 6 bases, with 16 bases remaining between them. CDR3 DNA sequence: TGTGCCATCGGTAGGGGGAAGTCCTCCGGGGAGCTGTTTTTT. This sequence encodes CAIGRGKSSGELFF.

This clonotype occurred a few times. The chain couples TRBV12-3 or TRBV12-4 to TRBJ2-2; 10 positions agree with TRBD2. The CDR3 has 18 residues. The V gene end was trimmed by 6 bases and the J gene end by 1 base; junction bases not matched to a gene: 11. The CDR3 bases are TGTGCCAGCAGACCTGCGATAGCGGGGGGAGAGAACACCGGGGAGCTGTTTTTT. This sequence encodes CASRPAIAGGENTGELFF.

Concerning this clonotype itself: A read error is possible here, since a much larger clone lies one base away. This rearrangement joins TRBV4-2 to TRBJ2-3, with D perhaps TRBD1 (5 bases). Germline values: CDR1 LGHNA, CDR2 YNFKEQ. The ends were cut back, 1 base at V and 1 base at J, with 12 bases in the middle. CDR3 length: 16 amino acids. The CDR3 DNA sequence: TGTGCCAGCAGCCAAGTTGGGGCGGACCGCACAGATACGCAGTATTTT. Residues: CASSQVGADRTDTQYF.

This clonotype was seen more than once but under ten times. CDR3 sequence (DNA): TGTGCCAGCAGCCTCGGGGTGGGCGGGACCCAGTACTTC. This gives the protein CASSLGVGGTQYF. The gene calls are TRBV27 and TRBJ2-5, with a tentative D call TRBD2 (5 bases). From germline, CDR1 is MNHEY and CDR2 SMNVEV (reference sequence). The CDR3 consists of 13 residues. V was cut by 6 bases and J by 7 bases, with 15 bases left in between.

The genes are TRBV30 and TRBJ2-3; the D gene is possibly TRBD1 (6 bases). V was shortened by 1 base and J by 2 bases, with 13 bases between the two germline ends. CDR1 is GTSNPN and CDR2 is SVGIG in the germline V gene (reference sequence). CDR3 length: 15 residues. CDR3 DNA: TGTGCCTGGAGTGAGACAGGAGATTACACAGATACGCAGTATTTT. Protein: CAWSETGDYTDTQYF.

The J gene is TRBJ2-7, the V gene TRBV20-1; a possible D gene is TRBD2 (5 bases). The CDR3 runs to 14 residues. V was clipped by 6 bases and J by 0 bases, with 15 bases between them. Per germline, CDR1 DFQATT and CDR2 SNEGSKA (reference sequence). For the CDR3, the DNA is TGCAGTGCCAGAACGGGGTATAGCTCCTACGAGCAGTACTTC. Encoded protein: CSARTGYSSYEQYF.

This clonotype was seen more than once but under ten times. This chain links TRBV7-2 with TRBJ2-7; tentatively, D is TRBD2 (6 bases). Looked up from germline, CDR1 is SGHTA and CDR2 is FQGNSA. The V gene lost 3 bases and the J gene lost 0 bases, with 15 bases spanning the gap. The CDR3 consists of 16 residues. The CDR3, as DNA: TGTGCCAGCAGCTTGTCCAGGGACTCAAGCTCCTACGAGCAGTACTTC. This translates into CASSLSRDSSSYEQYF.

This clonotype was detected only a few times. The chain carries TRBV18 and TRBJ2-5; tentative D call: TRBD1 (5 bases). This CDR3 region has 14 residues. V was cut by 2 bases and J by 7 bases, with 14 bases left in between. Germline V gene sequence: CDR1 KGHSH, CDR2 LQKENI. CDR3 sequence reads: CASSPYWTIGTQYF. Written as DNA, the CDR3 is TGTGCCAGCTCACCATACTGGACAATAGGGACCCAGTACTTC.

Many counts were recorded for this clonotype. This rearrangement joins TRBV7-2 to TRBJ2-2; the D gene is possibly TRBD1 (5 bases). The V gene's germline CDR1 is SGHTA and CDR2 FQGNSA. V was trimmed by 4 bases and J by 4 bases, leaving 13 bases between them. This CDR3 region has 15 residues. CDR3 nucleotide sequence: TGTGCCAGCAGCTGGGCTATTAGGGGCACCGGGGAGCTGTTTTTT. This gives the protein CASSWAIRGTGELFF.

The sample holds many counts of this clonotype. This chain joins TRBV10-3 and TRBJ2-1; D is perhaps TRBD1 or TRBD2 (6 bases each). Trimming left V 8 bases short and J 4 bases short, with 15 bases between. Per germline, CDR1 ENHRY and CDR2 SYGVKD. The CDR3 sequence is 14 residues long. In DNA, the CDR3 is TGTGCCATCGCCGTGGGGGGCCCTTACAATGAGCAGTTCTTC. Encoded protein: CAIAVGGPYNEQFF.

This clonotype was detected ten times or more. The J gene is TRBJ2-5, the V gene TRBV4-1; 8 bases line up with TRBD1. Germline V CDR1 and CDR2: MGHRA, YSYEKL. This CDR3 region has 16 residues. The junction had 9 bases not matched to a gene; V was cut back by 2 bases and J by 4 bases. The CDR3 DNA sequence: TGCGCCAGCAGCCAACACCCGGGACAGGACGGAGAGACCCAGTACTTC. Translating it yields CASSQHPGQDGETQYF.

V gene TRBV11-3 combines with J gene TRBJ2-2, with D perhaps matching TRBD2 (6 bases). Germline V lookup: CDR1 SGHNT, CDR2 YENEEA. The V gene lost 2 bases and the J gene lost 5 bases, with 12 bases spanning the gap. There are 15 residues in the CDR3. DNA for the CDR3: TGTGCCAGCAGCTTAAGTCCGGGGGTTACCGGGGAGCTGTTTTTT. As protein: CASSLSPGVTGELFF.

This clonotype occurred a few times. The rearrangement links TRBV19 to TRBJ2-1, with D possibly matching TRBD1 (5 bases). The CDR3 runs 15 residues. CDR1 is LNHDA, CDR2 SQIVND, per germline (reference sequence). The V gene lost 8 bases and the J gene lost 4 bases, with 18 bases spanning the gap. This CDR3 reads CASGIKQVAYNEQFF. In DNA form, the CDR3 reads TGTGCCAGTGGAATAAAACAGGTAGCATACAATGAGCAGTTCTTC. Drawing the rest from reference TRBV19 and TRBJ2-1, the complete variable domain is DGGITQSPKYLFRKEGQNVTLSCEQNLNHDAMYWYRQDPGQGLRLIYYSQIVNDFQKGDIAEGYSVSREKKESFPLTVTSAQKNPTAFYLCASGIKQVAYNEQFFGPGTRLTVL.